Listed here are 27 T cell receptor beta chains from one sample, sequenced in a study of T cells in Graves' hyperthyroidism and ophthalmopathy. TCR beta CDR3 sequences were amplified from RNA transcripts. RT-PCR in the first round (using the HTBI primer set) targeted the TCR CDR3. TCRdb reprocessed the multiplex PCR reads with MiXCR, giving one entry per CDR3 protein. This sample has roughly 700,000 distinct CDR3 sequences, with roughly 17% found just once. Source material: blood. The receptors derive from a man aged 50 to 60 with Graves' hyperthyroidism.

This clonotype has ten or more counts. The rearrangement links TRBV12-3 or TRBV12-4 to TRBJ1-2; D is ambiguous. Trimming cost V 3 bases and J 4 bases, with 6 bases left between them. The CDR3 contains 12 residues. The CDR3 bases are TGTGCCAGCAGTTTCAGAGTCTATGGCTACACCTTC. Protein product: CASSFRVYGYTF.

CDR3 DNA: TGTGCCAGTAGTACCCTCCATGGTGGGAACACTGAAGCTTTCTTT. It codes for CASSTLHGGNTEAFF. This rearrangement joins TRBV19 to TRBJ1-1; D ambiguous. Germline loops: CDR1 LNHDA, CDR2 SQIVND (reference sequence). The CDR3 has 15 amino acids. Trimming removed 4 bases at V and 1 base at J, with 13 bases between. Variable domain in full (rest from reference TRBV19 and TRBJ1-1): DGGITQSPKYLFRKEGQNVTLSCEQNLNHDAMYWYRQDPGQGLRLIYYSQIVNDFQKGDIAEGYSVSREKKESFPLTVTSAQKNPTAFYLCASSTLHGGNTEAFFGQGTRLTVV.

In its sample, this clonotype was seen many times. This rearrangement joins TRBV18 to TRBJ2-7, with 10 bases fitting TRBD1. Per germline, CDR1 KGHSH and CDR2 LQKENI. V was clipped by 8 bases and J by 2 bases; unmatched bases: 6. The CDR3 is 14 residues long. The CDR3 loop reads CASSPGTGAYEQYF. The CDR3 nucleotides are TGTGCCAGCAGTCCAGGGACAGGGGCCTACGAGCAGTACTTC. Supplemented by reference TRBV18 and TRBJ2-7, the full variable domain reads NAGVMQNPRHLVRRRGQEARLRCSPMKGHSHVYWYRQLPEEGLKFMVYLQKENIIDESGMPKERFSAEFPKEGPSILRIQQVVRGDSAAYFCASSPGTGAYEQYFGPGTRLTVT.

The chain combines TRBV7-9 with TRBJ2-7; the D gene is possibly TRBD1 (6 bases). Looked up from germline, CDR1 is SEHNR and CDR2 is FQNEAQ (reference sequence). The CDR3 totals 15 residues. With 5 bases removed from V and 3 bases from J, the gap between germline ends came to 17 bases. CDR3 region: CASSQGQIEVYEQYF. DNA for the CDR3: TGTGCCAGCAGCCAAGGACAGATCGAAGTCTACGAGCAGTACTTC.

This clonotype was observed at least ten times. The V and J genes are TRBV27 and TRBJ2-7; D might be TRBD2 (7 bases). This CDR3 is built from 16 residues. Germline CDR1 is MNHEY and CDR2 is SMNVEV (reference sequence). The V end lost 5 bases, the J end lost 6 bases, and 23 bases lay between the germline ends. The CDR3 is CASSPRGKAGLAEQYF. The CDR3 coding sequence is TGTGCCAGCAGTCCCAGGGGAAAAGCGGGACTCGCCGAGCAGTACTTC.

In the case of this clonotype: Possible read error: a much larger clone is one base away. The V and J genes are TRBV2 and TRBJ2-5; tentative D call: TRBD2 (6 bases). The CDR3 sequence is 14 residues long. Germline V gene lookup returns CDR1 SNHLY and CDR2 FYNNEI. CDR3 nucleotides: TGTACCAGCAGACTCCATGGCGGGACGGAGACCCAGTACTTC. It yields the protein CTSRLHGGTETQYF. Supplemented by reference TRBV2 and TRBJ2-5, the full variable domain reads EPEVTQTPSHQVTQMGQEVILRCVPISNHLYFYWYRQILGQKVEFLVSFYNNEISEKSEIFDDQFSVERPDGSNFTLKIRSTKLEDSAMYFCTSRLHGGTETQYFGPGTRLLVL.

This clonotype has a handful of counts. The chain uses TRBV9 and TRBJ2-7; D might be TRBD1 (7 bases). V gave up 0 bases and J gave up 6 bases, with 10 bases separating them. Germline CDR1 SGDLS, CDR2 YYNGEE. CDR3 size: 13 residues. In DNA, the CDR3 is TGTGCCAGCAGCGTAGGACAGGGACTCGAGCAGTACTTC. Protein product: CASSVGQGLEQYF. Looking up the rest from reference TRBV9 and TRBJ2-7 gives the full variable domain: DSGVTQTPKHLITATGQRVTLRCSPRSGDLSVYWYQQSLDQGLQFLIQYYNGEERAKGNILERFSAQQFPDLHSELNLSSLELGDSALYFCASSVGQGLEQYFGPGTRLTVT.

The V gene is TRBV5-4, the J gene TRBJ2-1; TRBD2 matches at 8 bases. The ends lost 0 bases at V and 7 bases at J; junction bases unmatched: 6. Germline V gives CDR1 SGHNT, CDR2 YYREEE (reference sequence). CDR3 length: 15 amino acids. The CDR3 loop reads CASSLDSGSANEQFF. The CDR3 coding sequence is TGTGCCAGCAGCTTGGACAGCGGGAGTGCAAATGAGCAGTTCTTC. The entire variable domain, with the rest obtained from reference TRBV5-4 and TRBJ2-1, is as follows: ETGVTQSPTHLIKTRGQQVTLRCSSQSGHNTVSWYQQALGQGPQFIFQYYREEENGRGNFPPRFSGLQFPNYSSELNVNALELDDSALYLCASSLDSGSANEQFFGPGTRLTVL.

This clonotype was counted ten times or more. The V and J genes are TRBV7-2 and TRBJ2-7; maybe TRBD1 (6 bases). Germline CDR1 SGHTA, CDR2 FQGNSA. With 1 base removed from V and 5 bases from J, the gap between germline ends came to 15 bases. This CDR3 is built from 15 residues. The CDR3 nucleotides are TGTGCCAGCAGCTTAGGGGGCAGGGGATTCGACGAGCAGTACTTC. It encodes CASSLGGRGFDEQYF. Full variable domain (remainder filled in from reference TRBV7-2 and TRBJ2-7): GAGVSQSPSNKVTEKGKDVELRCDPISGHTALYWYRQSLGQGLEFLIYFQGNSAPDKSGLPSDRFSAERTGGSVSTLTIQRTQQEDSAVYLCASSLGGRGFDEQYFGPGTRLTVT.

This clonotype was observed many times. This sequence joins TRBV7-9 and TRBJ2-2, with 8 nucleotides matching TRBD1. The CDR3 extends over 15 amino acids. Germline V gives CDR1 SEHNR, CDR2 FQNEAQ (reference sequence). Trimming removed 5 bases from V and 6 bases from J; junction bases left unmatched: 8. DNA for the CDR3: TGTGCCAGCAGCGATGGACAGGGACGCGCCGGGGAGCTGTTTTTT. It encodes CASSDGQGRAGELFF.

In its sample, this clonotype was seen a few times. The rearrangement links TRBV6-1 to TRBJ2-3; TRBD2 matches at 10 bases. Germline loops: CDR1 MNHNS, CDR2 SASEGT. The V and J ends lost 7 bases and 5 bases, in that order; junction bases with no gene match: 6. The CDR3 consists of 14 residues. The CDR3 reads CASTPGLAIDTQYF. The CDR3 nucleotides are TGTGCCAGCACCCCGGGACTAGCGATAGATACGCAGTATTTT.

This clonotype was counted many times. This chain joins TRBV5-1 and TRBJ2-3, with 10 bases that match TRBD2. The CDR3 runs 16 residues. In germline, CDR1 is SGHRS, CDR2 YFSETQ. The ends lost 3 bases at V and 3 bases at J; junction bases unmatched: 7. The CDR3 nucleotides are TGCGCCAGCAGCTGGACTAGCGGTGTTGCTACAGATACGCAGTATTTT. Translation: CASSWTSGVATDTQYF.

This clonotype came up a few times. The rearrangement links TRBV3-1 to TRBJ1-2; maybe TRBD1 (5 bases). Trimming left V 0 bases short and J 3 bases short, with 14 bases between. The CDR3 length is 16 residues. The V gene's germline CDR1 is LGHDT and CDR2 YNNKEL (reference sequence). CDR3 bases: TGTGCCAGCAGCCAAGATCTCCGCGCGGGGGACTATGGCTACACCTTC. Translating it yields CASSQDLRAGDYGYTF.

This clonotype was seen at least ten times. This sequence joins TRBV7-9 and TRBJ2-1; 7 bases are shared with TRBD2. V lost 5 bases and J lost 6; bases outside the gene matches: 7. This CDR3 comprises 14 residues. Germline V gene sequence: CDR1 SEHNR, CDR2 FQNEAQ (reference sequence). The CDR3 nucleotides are TGTGCCAGCAGCGGGGACTACCGAAGCAATGAGCAGTTCTTC. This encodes CASSGDYRSNEQFF.

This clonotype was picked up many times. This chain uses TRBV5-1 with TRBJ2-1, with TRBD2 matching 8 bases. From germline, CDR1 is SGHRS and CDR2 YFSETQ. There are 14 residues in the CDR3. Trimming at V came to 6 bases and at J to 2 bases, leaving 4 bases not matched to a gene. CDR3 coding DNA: TGCGCCAGCAAGGCGGGAGGCCCCTACAATGAGCAGTTCTTC. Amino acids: CASKAGGPYNEQFF.

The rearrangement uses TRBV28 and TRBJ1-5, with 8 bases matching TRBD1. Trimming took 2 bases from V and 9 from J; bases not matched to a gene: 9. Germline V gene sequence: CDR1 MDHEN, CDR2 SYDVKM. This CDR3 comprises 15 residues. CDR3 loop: CASSLPDRDLRPQHF. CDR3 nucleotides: TGTGCCAGCAGTTTACCGGACAGGGACTTGCGGCCCCAGCATTTT.

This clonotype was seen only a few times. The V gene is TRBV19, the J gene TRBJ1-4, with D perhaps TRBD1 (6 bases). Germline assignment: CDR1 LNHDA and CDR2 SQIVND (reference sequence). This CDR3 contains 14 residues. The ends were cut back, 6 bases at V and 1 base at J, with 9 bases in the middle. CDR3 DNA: TGTGCCAGTAGAACGGACAGAACTAATGAAAAACTGTTTTTT. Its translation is CASRTDRTNEKLFF.

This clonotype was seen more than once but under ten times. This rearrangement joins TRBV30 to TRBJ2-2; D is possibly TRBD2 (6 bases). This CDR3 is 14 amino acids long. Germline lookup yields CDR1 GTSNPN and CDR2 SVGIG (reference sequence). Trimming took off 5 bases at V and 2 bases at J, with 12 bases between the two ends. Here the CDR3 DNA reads TGTGCCTGGGGTGGGACTGACAACACCGGGGAGCTGTTTTTT. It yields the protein CAWGGTDNTGELFF.

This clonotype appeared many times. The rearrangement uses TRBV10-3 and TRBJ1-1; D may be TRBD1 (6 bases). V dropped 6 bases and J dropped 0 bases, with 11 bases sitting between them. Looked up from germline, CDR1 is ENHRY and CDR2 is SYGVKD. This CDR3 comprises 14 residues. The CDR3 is CAIRGTNMNTEAFF. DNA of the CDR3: TGTGCCATCAGGGGGACAAACATGAACACTGAAGCTTTCTTT.

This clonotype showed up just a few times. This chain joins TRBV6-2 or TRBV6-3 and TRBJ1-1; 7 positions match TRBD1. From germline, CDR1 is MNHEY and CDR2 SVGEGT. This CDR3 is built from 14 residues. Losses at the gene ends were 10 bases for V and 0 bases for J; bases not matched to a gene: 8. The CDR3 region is CATTGVGMNTEAFF. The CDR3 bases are TGTGCCACCACAGGGGTTGGGATGAACACTGAAGCTTTCTTT.

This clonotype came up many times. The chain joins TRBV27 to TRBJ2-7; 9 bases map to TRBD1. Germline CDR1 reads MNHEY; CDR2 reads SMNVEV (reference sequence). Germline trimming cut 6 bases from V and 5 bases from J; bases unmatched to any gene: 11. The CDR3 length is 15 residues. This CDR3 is CASSFLRDRANEQYF. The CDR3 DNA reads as TGTGCCAGCAGCTTTCTTCGGGACAGGGCGAACGAGCAGTACTTC.

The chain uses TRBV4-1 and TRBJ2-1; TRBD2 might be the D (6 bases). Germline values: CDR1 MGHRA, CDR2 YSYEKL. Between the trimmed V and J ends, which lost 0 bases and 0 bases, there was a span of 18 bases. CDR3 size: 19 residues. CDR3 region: CASSQDLLPGESSYNEQFF. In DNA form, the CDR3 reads TGCGCCAGCAGCCAAGATCTCCTACCGGGGGAAAGCTCCTACAATGAGCAGTTCTTC.

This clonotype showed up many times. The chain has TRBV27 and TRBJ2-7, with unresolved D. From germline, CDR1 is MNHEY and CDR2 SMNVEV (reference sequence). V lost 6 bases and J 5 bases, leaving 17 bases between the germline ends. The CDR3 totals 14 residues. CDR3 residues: CASRGPASFNEQYF. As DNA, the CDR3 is TGTGCCAGCAGGGGCCCAGCCTCCTTCAACGAGCAGTACTTC.

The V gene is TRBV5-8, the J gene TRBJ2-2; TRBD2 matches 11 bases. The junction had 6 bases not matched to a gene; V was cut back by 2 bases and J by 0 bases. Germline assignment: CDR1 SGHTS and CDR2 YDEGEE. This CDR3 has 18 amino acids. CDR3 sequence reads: CASSFGLAGGPNTGELFF. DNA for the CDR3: TGTGCCAGCAGCTTTGGCCTAGCGGGAGGTCCGAACACCGGGGAGCTGTTTTTT.

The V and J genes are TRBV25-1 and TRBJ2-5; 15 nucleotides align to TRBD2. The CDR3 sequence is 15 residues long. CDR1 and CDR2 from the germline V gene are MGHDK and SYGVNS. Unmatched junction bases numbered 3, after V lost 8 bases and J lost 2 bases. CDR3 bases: TGTGCCAGCGGGACTAGCGGGAGGATTCAAGAGACCCAGTACTTC. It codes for CASGTSGRIQETQYF. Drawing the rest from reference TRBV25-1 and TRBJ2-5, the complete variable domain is EADIYQTPRYLVIGTGKKITLECSQTMGHDKMYWYQQDPGMELHLIHYSYGVNSTEKGDLSSESTVSRIRTEHFPLTLESARPSHTSQYLCASGTSGRIQETQYFGPGTRLLVL.

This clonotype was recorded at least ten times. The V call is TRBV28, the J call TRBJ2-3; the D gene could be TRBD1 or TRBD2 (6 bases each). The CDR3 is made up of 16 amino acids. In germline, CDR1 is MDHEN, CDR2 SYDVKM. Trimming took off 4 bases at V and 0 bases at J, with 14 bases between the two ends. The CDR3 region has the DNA TGTGCCAGCAGTTCTAGGGGGGTCCCTAGCACAGATACGCAGTATTTT. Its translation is CASSSRGVPSTDTQYF.

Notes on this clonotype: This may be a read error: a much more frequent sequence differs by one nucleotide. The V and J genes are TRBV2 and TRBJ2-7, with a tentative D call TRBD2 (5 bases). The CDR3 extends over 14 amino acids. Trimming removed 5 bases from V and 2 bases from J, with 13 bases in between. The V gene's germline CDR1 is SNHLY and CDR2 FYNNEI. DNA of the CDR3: TGTGCCAGCAGTCCCGAGTTGGAGGCCTACGAGCAGTACTTC. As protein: CASSPELEAYEQYF.